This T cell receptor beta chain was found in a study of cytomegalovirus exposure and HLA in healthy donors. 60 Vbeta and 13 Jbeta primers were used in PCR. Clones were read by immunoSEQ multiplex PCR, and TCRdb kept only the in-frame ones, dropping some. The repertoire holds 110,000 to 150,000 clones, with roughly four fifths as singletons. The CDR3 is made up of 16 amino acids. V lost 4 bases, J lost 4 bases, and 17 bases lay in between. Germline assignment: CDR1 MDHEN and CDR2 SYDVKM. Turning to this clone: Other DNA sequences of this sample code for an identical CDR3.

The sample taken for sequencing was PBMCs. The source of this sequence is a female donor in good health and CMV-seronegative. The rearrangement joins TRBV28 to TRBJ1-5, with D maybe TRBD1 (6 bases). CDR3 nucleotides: TGTGCCAGCAGTTCAGGTCAGGGGACGGGGAATCAGCCCCAGCATTTT. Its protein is CASSSGQGTGNQPQHF.